This TCR beta chain appears in the sequencing data of a study of long-term antiretroviral therapy in people with HIV. As regards this clone: Its antigen is undetermined.

Regarding the study as a whole: It was observed that HIV repertoires exhibited narrower CDR3 length ranges than controls.

An immunoSEQ assay, version v3.0, was performed at survey level. Sequenced by immunoSEQ multiplex PCR; TCRdb stores in-frame clones only, minus some. In the table there are around 30,000 clones, around 95% of which are singletons. The CDR3 is 15 amino acids. V gave up 0 bases and J gave up 5 bases; unmatched junction bases: 7. Germline V gene lookup returns CDR1 GTSNPN and CDR2 SVGIG (reference sequence). This receptor was obtained from a man aged 25 to 40 with HIV. The rearrangement links TRBV30 to TRBJ2-3, with 8 bases lining up with TRBD2. Sequences were derived from unsorted PBMCs, sampled 5.3 years after starting antiretroviral therapy. The CDR3 sequence is CAWSVLAGGRDTQYF. The CDR3 nucleotides are TGTGCCTGGAGTGTACTGGCGGGGGGAAGAGATACGCAGTATTTT.